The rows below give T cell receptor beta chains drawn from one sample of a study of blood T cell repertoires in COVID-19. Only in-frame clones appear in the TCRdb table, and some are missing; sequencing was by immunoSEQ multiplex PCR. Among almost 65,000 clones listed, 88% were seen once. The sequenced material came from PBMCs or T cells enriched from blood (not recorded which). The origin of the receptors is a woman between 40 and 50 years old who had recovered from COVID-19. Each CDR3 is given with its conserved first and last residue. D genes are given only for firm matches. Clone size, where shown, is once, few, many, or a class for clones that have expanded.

CDR3 protein: CASSVRGTGELFF
CDR3 DNA: TGTGCCAGCAGCGTCAGGGGTACCGGGGAGCTGTTTTTT
CDR3 length: 13
D gene: -
clone size: -
J gene: TRBJ2-2
V gene: TRBV7-2

CDR3 protein: CSVDSPNTGELFF
CDR3 DNA: TGCAGCGTCGACAGCCCGAACACCGGGGAGCTGTTTTTT
CDR3 length: 13
D gene: -
clone size: -
J gene: TRBJ2-2
V gene: TRBV29-1

CDR3 protein: CASAPRAGDEKLFF
CDR3 DNA: TGTGCTAGTGCCCCCCGGGCAGGGGATGAAAAACTGTTTTTT
CDR3 length: 14
D gene: -
clone size: -
J gene: TRBJ1-4
V gene: TRBV12-5

CDR3 protein: CASSQGTGAGELFF
CDR3 DNA: TGCGCCAGCAGCCAGGGGACAGGGGCCGGGGAGCTGTTTTTT
CDR3 length: 14
D gene: TRBD1
clone size: -
J gene: TRBJ2-2
V gene: TRBV5-1

CDR3 protein: CASSYVGAEIEAFF
CDR3 DNA: TGTGCCAGCAGTTACGTAGGGGCAGAGATTGAAGCTTTCTTT
CDR3 length: 14
D gene: -
clone size: -
J gene: TRBJ1-1
V gene: TRBV6-5

CDR3 protein: CASSPPGQRASYEQYF
CDR3 DNA: TGTGCCAGCAGCCCCCCGGGACAGCGTGCCTCCTACGAGCAGTACTTC
CDR3 length: 16
D gene: TRBD1
clone size: -
J gene: TRBJ2-7
V gene: TRBV11-3

CDR3 protein: CASSPWTGANEKLFF
CDR3 DNA: TGCGCCAGCAGCCCGTGGACAGGCGCTAATGAAAAACTGTTTTTT
CDR3 length: 15
D gene: TRBD1
clone size: -
J gene: TRBJ1-4
V gene: TRBV5-1

CDR3 protein: CASSWVGRGDNTEAFF
CDR3 DNA: TGCGCCAGCAGCTGGGTTGGCAGGGGTGACAACACTGAAGCTTTCTTT
CDR3 length: 16
D gene: -
clone size: few
J gene: TRBJ1-1
V gene: TRBV5-1

CDR3 protein: CASRRNTEAFF
CDR3 DNA: TGTGCCAGCAGGCGGAACACTGAAGCTTTCTTT
CDR3 length: 11
D gene: -
clone size: -
J gene: TRBJ1-1
V gene: TRBV5-8

CDR3 protein: CASSAGTGDNYGYTF
CDR3 DNA: TGTGCCAGCAGCGCCGGGACAGGGGATAACTATGGCTACACCTTC
CDR3 length: 15
D gene: TRBD1
clone size: -
J gene: TRBJ1-2
V gene: TRBV11-3

CDR3 protein: CASSLDSSGTEAFF
CDR3 DNA: TGTGCCAGCAGCTTAGATTCTAGTGGCACTGAAGCTTTCTTT
CDR3 length: 14
D gene: -
clone size: -
J gene: TRBJ1-1
V gene: TRBV11-2

CDR3 protein: CSVTSGGRGETQYF
CDR3 DNA: TGCAGCGTTACTAGCGGGGGCCGGGGGGAGACCCAGTACTTC
CDR3 length: 14
D gene: TRBD2
clone size: -
J gene: TRBJ2-5
V gene: TRBV29-1

CDR3 protein: CASSLAANLEASYGYTF
CDR3 DNA: TGTGCCAGCAGCTTAGCCGCCAACCTGGAGGCAAGCTATGGCTACACCTTC
CDR3 length: 17
D gene: -
clone size: -
J gene: TRBJ1-2
V gene: TRBV7-9

CDR3 protein: CASSEGVGGPRTGELFF
CDR3 DNA: TGTGCCAGCAGTGAAGGAGTCGGGGGGCCGAGGACCGGGGAGCTGTTTTTT
CDR3 length: 17
D gene: -
clone size: -
J gene: TRBJ2-2
V gene: TRBV6-1

CDR3 protein: CASSQGVLWQGNQPQHF
CDR3 DNA: TGCGCCAGCAGCCAAGGGGTCTTGTGGCAGGGGAATCAGCCCCAGCATTTT
CDR3 length: 17
D gene: -
clone size: -
J gene: TRBJ1-5
V gene: TRBV4-1

CDR3 protein: CASSEEAGGLDEQFF
CDR3 DNA: TGTGCCAGCAGTGAAGAAGCGGGGGGGCTCGATGAGCAGTTCTTC
CDR3 length: 15
D gene: TRBD2
clone size: -
J gene: TRBJ2-1
V gene: TRBV6-1

CDR3 protein: CASSERSGGPGELFF
CDR3 DNA: TGTGCCAGCAGTGAAAGGTCCGGAGGTCCCGGGGAGCTGTTTTTT
CDR3 length: 15
D gene: -
clone size: -
J gene: TRBJ2-2
V gene: TRBV2

CDR3 protein: CASSQRAGGIKTQYF
CDR3 DNA: TGTGCCAGCAGCCAAAGAGCGGGGGGGATAAAGACCCAGTACTTC
CDR3 length: 15
D gene: TRBD2
clone size: -
J gene: TRBJ2-5
V gene: TRBV3-1/TRBV3-2

CDR3 protein: CASSAVELQRLEQYF
CDR3 DNA: TGTGCCAGCAGCGCGGTCGAGCTTCAGCGCCTCGAGCAGTACTTC
CDR3 length: 15
D gene: -
clone size: -
J gene: TRBJ2-7
V gene: TRBV11-2

CDR3 protein: CASTPKDRGVSSEAFF
CDR3 DNA: TGTGCCAGCACCCCCAAGGACAGGGGTGTTTCCAGTGAAGCTTTCTTT
CDR3 length: 16
D gene: TRBD1
clone size: few
J gene: TRBJ1-1
V gene: TRBV2

CDR3 protein: CASSFGPTGLPGNTIYF
CDR3 DNA: TGTGCCAGCAGTTTTGGCCCTACAGGGCTACCCGGAAACACCATATATTTT
CDR3 length: 17
D gene: -
clone size: -
J gene: TRBJ1-3
V gene: TRBV27

CDR3 protein: CASSLDSGPVNEQFF
CDR3 DNA: TGTGCCAGCAGCTTGGATAGCGGGCCTGTGAATGAGCAGTTCTTC
CDR3 length: 15
D gene: TRBD2
clone size: -
J gene: TRBJ2-1
V gene: TRBV5-6

CDR3 protein: CASSYSAAFTNSPLHF
CDR3 DNA: TGTGCCAGCAGTTACTCGGCAGCGTTTACAAATTCACCCCTCCACTTT
CDR3 length: 16
D gene: -
clone size: -
J gene: TRBJ1-6
V gene: TRBV6-2/TRBV6-3

CDR3 protein: CASSIYTVNYGYTF
CDR3 DNA: TGTGCCAGTAGTATCTATACAGTAAACTATGGCTACACCTTC
CDR3 length: 14
D gene: -
clone size: -
J gene: TRBJ1-2
V gene: TRBV19

CDR3 protein: CASSLQGTGELFF
CDR3 DNA: TGTGCCAGCAGCTTACAGGGCACCGGGGAGCTGTTTTTT
CDR3 length: 13
D gene: -
clone size: few
J gene: TRBJ2-2
V gene: TRBV7-2

CDR3 protein: CASSEGDRGSTEQYF
CDR3 DNA: TGCGCCAGCAGCGAAGGGGACAGGGGGTCCACCGAGCAGTACTTC
CDR3 length: 15
D gene: TRBD1
clone size: -
J gene: TRBJ2-7
V gene: TRBV5-1

CDR3 protein: CATSGQYSEQYF
CDR3 DNA: TGTGCCACCAGTGGACAGTATTCCGAGCAGTACTTC
CDR3 length: 12
D gene: -
clone size: once
J gene: TRBJ2-7
V gene: TRBV24-1

CDR3 protein: CASSALQGAVLGYTF
CDR3 DNA: TGTGCCAGCAGCGCACTACAGGGGGCCGTCCTTGGCTACACCTTC
CDR3 length: 15
D gene: TRBD1
clone size: -
J gene: TRBJ1-2
V gene: TRBV9

CDR3 protein: CSVRDRGVAGELFF
CDR3 DNA: TGCAGCGTTAGGGACAGGGGGGTTGCTGGGGAGCTGTTTTTT
CDR3 length: 14
D gene: TRBD1
clone size: -
J gene: TRBJ2-2
V gene: TRBV29-1

CDR3 protein: CATSRDKTVSYEQYF
CDR3 DNA: TGTGCCACCAGCAGAGATAAGACAGTCTCCTACGAGCAGTACTTC
CDR3 length: 15
D gene: -
clone size: -
J gene: TRBJ2-7
V gene: TRBV15

CDR3 protein: CASSFAQGALADTQYF
CDR3 DNA: TGCGCCAGCAGCTTCGCACAGGGGGCGCTGGCAGATACGCAGTATTTT
CDR3 length: 16
D gene: TRBD1
clone size: -
J gene: TRBJ2-3
V gene: TRBV5-1

CDR3 protein: CASSSATGGGGNTIYF
CDR3 DNA: TGTGCCAGCAGCTCCGCGACAGGGGGCGGAGGAAACACCATATATTTT
CDR3 length: 16
D gene: TRBD1
clone size: once
J gene: TRBJ1-3
V gene: TRBV5-4

CDR3 protein: CATKRGLDTQYF
CDR3 DNA: TGTGCCACCAAGCGGGGATTAGATACGCAGTATTTT
CDR3 length: 12
D gene: TRBD2
clone size: -
J gene: TRBJ2-3
V gene: TRBV19

CDR3 protein: CASSMWDSHGTDTQYF
CDR3 DNA: TGTGCCAGTAGTATGTGGGACAGTCATGGCACAGATACGCAGTATTTT
CDR3 length: 16
D gene: TRBD1
clone size: -
J gene: TRBJ2-3
V gene: TRBV19

CDR3 protein: CASSLGGGNQPQHF
CDR3 DNA: TGTGCCAGCAGCTTGGGGGGAGGTAATCAGCCCCAGCATTTT
CDR3 length: 14
D gene: -
clone size: -
J gene: TRBJ1-5
V gene: TRBV5-5